Sequencing of this T cell receptor (beta chain) was carried out in a study of cytomegalovirus exposure and HLA in healthy donors. Study results and caveats: Some V segments could not be told apart, so they were left out, TRBV6-2 and TRBV6-3 among them. Most CMV-associated TCR beta chains were later found to appear HLA-restricted.

The PCR was carried out with 60 Vbeta primers and 13 Jbeta primers. Some clones are missing from TCRdb's copy, which holds only in-frame ones; the method was immunoSEQ multiplex PCR. This sample has around 150,000 clones; roughly 76% occur once, and the top ten carry approximately 4%. On this clone: Its antigen is currently unknown.

V lost 1 base and J lost 7; bases outside the gene matches: 16. The CDR3 totals 18 residues. The germline V gene has CDR1 SGHDN and CDR2 FVKESK. The clonotype comes from a man aged 18-30 years in good health and CMV-seronegative. The chain joins TRBV14 to TRBJ2-5; 9 bases are shared with TRBD2. The sample was PBMCs. CDR3 residues: CASSQVAGTSNLALTQYF. The CDR3 region has the DNA TGTGCCAGCAGCCAAGTCGCCGGGACTAGCAATCTGGCACTGACCCAGTACTTC.